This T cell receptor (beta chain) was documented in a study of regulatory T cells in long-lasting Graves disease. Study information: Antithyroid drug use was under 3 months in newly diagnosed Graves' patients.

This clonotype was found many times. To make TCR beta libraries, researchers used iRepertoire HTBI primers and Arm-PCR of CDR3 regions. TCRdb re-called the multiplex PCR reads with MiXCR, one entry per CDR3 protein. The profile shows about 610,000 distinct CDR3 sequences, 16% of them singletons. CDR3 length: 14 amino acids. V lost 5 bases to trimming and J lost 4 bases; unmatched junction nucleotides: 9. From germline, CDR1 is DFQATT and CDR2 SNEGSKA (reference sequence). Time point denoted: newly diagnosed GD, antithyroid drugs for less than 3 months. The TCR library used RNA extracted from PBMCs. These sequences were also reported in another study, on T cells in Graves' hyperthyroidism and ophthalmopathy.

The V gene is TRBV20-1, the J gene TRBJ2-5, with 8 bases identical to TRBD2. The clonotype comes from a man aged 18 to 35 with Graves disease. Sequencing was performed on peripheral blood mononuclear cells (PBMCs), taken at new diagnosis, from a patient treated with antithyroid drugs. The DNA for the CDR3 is TGCAGTGCTTCTCGAGGACTAGCTGGAGAGACCCAGTACTTC. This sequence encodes CSASRGLAGETQYF.